This TCR beta chain was documented in a study of cytomegalovirus exposure and HLA in healthy donors. The primer mix had 60 Vbeta and 13 Jbeta primers. The method was immunoSEQ multiplex PCR; TCRdb's version includes in-frame clones alone and lacks a portion of them. In the table there are about 120,000 clones, about 71% of which are singletons. This CDR3 spans 18 amino acids. Germline CDR1 and CDR2: SGHTA and FQGNSA. This clonotype originated in a woman between 45 and 65 years old in good health and CMV-seronegative. The chain carries TRBV7-2 and TRBJ2-5; 16 bases fit TRBD2. Gene TRBJ2-7 matches the end of the DNA better, so the J call may be wrong. What was sequenced was PBMCs. The CDR3 nucleotides read TGTGCCAGCAGCTTAGTAGGGGGACTAGCGGGAGGGGCCTACGAGCAGTACTTC. It translates to CASSLVGGLAGGAYEQYF.